The present T cell receptor beta chain was sequenced within a study of cytomegalovirus exposure and HLA in healthy donors. This clone showed up just a few times. The V end lost 2 bases, the J end lost 2 bases, and 7 bases lay between the germline ends. CDR3 length equals 14 residues. Germline CDR1 and CDR2: MNHEY and SVGAGI. The PCR employed 60 Vbeta primers together with 13 Jbeta primers. Profiling relied on immunoSEQ multiplex PCR, and the TCRdb table lists in-frame clones only, not all of them. The sample holds over 200,000 clones, 75% to 85% seen once. Sequencing input: PBMCs. The origin of this receptor is a woman between 55 and 75 years old in good health and CMV-seropositive. This rearrangement joins TRBV6-5 to TRBJ1-5, with D unresolved. The CDR3 loop is CASSYTRGNQPQHF. DNA of the CDR3: TGTGCCAGCAGTTACACTAGGGGCAATCAGCCCCAGCATTTT.